The rows below give T cell receptor beta chains drawn from one sample of a study of response to subunit inactivated influenza vaccine. TCRdb independently ran MiXCR on the RT-PCR reads; one entry per CDR3 protein. Of around 530,000 distinct CDR3 sequences in the sample, approximately 15% were seen once. The material was CD4+ T cells sorted from PBMCs, obtained 23 months after vaccination. These receptors originate from a man between 50 and 75 years old who received an inactivated influenza vaccine. Each CDR3 is given with its conserved first and last residue. D genes are given only for firm matches. The size of a clone is reported for some rows only, either as once, few or many, or as a class for expanded clones.

TRBV7-2,TRBD1,once,TRBJ2-7,CASSLGRGRYEQYF,TGTGCCAGCAGCTTAGGCAGGGGGCGGTACGAGCAGTACTTC
TRBV27,-,few,TRBJ2-3,CASSPPLHVTSTDTQYF,TGTGCCAGCAGCCCTCCTCTTCACGTTACTAGCACAGATACGCAGTATTTT
TRBV6-2/TRBV6-3,TRBD1,-,TRBJ2-7,CASSRPGQLNSYEQYF,TGTGCCAGCAGCCGACCGGGACAGCTAAACTCCTACGAGCAGTACTTC
TRBV12-3/TRBV12-4,-,many,TRBJ2-2,CASRYSGGELFF,TGTGCCAGCCGGTATAGCGGCGGGGAGCTGTTTTTT
TRBV6-2/TRBV6-3,TRBD2,few,TRBJ2-5,CASSTGTSGSRETQYF,TGTGCCAGCAGTACAGGGACTAGCGGGAGTCGTGAGACCCAGTACTTC
TRBV10-1,-,-,TRBJ2-3,CASSEGASAASTDTQYF,TGCGCCAGCAGTGAGGGGGCAAGTGCGGCCAGCACAGATACGCAGTATTTT
TRBV4-3,TRBD2,-,TRBJ2-1,CASSQDLVAGGTFEQFF,TGCGCCAGCAGCCAAGATTTGGTAGCGGGAGGTACTTTTGAGCAGTTCTTC
TRBV7-9,TRBD1,once,TRBJ1-2,CASSPMRWAGGDYGYTF,TGTGCCAGCAGCCCTATGCGTTGGGCAGGGGGCGACTATGGCTACACCTTC
TRBV11-2,TRBD2,many,TRBJ2-1,CASSSGTSGGEQFF,TGTGCCAGCAGCTCCGGGACTAGCGGGGGAGAGCAGTTCTTC
TRBV6-1,-,-,TRBJ1-5,CASSGAGRGNQPQHF,TGTGCCAGCAGTGGGGCTGGACGCGGCAATCAGCCCCAGCATTTT
TRBV20-1,TRBD1,few,TRBJ1-6,CSATRTGSSYNSPLHF,TGCAGTGCTACTAGGACAGGCAGCTCCTATAATTCACCCCTCCACTTT
TRBV6-5,-,few,TRBJ2-5,CASSYSSGEETQYF,TGTGCCAGCAGTTACTCGTCGGGTGAAGAGACCCAGTACTTC
TRBV4-2,-,-,TRBJ2-5,CASSQDQASETQYF,TGTGCCAGCAGCCAAGACCAAGCCAGTGAGACCCAGTACTTC
TRBV29-1,-,-,TRBJ2-3,CSVGSLFTDTQYF,TGCAGCGTTGGTAGCCTGTTCACAGATACGCAGTATTTT
TRBV20-1,-,many,TRBJ1-2,CSAPSTVTYGYTF,TGCAGTGCTCCCTCGACAGTGACCTATGGCTACACCTTC
TRBV12-3/TRBV12-4,-,few,TRBJ2-2,CASSLLQGGELFF,TGTGCCAGCAGTTTATTACAGGGCGGGGAGCTGTTTTTT